A single sample gave rise to the 22 T cell receptor beta chains below, sequenced in a study of OX40 agonist ivuxolimab in advanced cancers. Clones were read by immunoSEQ multiplex PCR, and TCRdb kept only the in-frame ones, dropping some. Seen here are some 95,000 clones, 70% to 85% observed once, and the top ten hold roughly 3.8%. Source: CD4+ or CD8+ T cells sorted from blood, taken in a trial of the OX40 agonist ivuxolimab. The receptors were gathered from an adult with an advanced solid tumor such as melanoma, head and neck, liver or kidney cancer.

The chain links TRBV15 to TRBJ1-1, with D tentatively TRBD1 (5 bases). V was shortened by 1 base and J by 1 base, with 7 bases between the two germline ends. Germline CDR1 and CDR2: LNHNV and YYDKDF (reference sequence). This CDR3 comprises 14 residues. CDR3: CATSRAGRNTEAFF. The CDR3 bases are TGTGCCACCAGCAGAGCGGGGCGGAACACTGAAGCTTTCTTT.

The table lists this clone with a few counts. The CDR3 DNA follows: TGTGCCAGTAGTACCTCTAGCGGGAGTATCGAGCAGTACTTC. Translation gives CASSTSSGSIEQYF. The rearrangement joins TRBV19 to TRBJ2-7; 10 nucleotides align to TRBD2. The germline V gene has CDR1 LNHDA and CDR2 SQIVND (reference sequence). The V and J ends lost 4 bases and 6 bases, in that order; junction bases with no gene match: 6. This CDR3 region has 14 residues.

The V and J genes are TRBV5-1 and TRBJ1-5; D not resolved. Between the trimmed V and J ends, which lost 4 bases and 0 bases, there was a span of 8 bases. There are 14 residues in the CDR3. CDR1 and CDR2 (germline): SGHRS, YFSETQ. As DNA, the CDR3 is TGCGCCAGCAGCGGCCTCTATAGCAATCAGCCCCAGCATTTT. Translation: CASSGLYSNQPQHF.

The chain has TRBV5-1 and TRBJ2-6, with D unclear. The CDR3 loop spans 16 amino acids. Between the trimmed V and J ends, which lost 4 bases and 0 bases, there was a span of 11 bases. The germline V gene encodes CDR1 SGHRS and CDR2 YFSETQ. CDR3 protein: CASSATYNSGANVLTF. The CDR3 DNA reads TGCGCCAGCAGCGCTACCTATAACTCTGGGGCCAACGTCCTGACTTTC.

The J gene is TRBJ2-1, the V gene TRBV30, with D perhaps matching TRBD1 or TRBD2 (5 bases each). Between the trimmed V and J ends, which lost 2 bases and 3 bases, there was a span of 8 bases. The CDR3 length is 13 residues. CDR1 GTSNPN and CDR2 SVGIG come from the germline V gene (reference sequence). In DNA, the CDR3 is TGTGCCTGGAGTACTGGGGGCTACAATGAGCAGTTCTTC. Encoded protein: CAWSTGGYNEQFF.

The rearrangement joins TRBV27 to TRBJ2-5; D might be TRBD1 (6 bases). Germline lookup yields CDR1 MNHEY and CDR2 SMNVEV (reference sequence). The CDR3 spans 13 residues. The V end lost 6 bases, the J end lost 9 bases, and 17 bases lay between the germline ends. CDR3 in DNA: TGTGCCAGCAGCTCTGGGGCGCCAGGGGCCCAGTACTTC. Encoded protein: CASSSGAPGAQYF.

V and J are TRBV9 and TRBJ2-2; a possible D gene is TRBD2 (5 bases). The CDR3 spans 16 residues. V lost 0 bases and J 4 bases, leaving 13 bases between the germline ends. Germline-derived CDR1 and CDR2 are SGDLS and YYNGEE. CDR3 amino acids: CASSVGIQSGTGELFF. CDR3 sequence (DNA): TGTGCCAGCAGCGTAGGAATACAGAGCGGCACCGGGGAGCTGTTTTTT.

The chain uses TRBV7-6 and TRBJ2-2; D tentatively reads TRBD1 or TRBD2 (5 bases each). The ends were cut back, 5 bases at V and 3 bases at J, with 13 bases in the middle. CDR3 length: 15 amino acids. Germline V gene sequence: CDR1 SGHVS, CDR2 FNYEAQ. The DNA of the CDR3 is TGTGCCAGCAGCCCACGGTGGGACCACACCGGGGAGCTGTTTTTT. Its protein is CASSPRWDHTGELFF.

This chain links TRBV2 with TRBJ2-1, with D perhaps TRBD1 (5 bases). Germline assignment: CDR1 SNHLY and CDR2 FYNNEI. The CDR3 length is 13 residues. Trimming cost V 3 bases and J 5 bases, with 8 bases left between them. The CDR3 sequence: CASSEGPNNEQFF. The CDR3 DNA is TGTGCCAGCAGTGAGGGGCCGAACAATGAGCAGTTCTTC.

This sequence joins TRBV4-3 and TRBJ2-4, with 10 bases matching TRBD2. Germline V lookup: CDR1 LGHNA, CDR2 YSLEER. V shed 3 bases, J shed 5 bases, and the junction held 7 bases outside the gene matches. CDR3 length: 16 amino acids. In DNA form, the CDR3 reads TGCGCCAGCAGCCAGGAACCTAGCGGGAGCCAAAACATTCAGTACTTC. It translates to CASSQEPSGSQNIQYF.

The CDR3, as DNA: TGTGCCAGTAGTGGATCACACACAGATACGCAGTATTTT. Translation gives CASSGSHTDTQYF. The chain has TRBV11-2 and TRBJ2-3; unclear D gene. This CDR3 contains 13 residues. Per germline, CDR1 SGHAT and CDR2 FQNNGV. V shed 9 bases and J shed 2 bases, with 12 bases lying between them.

This chain uses TRBV27 with TRBJ2-5; D ambiguous. The J call may be incorrect, as the DNA end agrees better with TRBJ2-7. The CDR3 is 12 amino acids. Germline CDR1 is MNHEY and CDR2 is SMNVEV (reference sequence). CDR3 DNA: TGTGCCAGCAGCCACGACTCCTACGAGCAGTACTTC. This encodes CASSHDSYEQYF.

The rearrangement links TRBV11-3 to TRBJ2-3, with TRBD2 matching 10 bases. The trim removed 2 bases at V and 6 bases at J, leaving 5 bases unmatched. The CDR3 sequence is 15 residues long. Germline V gene lookup returns CDR1 SGHNT and CDR2 YENEEA. The DNA for the CDR3 is TGTGCCAGCAGCTTAACTAGCGGGATGTGGGATACGCAGTATTTT. Translating gives CASSLTSGMWDTQYF.

The genes are TRBV28 and TRBJ1-1, with D uncertain. This CDR3 is 14 amino acids long. V was pared by 4 bases and J by 1 base, with 10 bases between. Looked up from germline, CDR1 is MDHEN and CDR2 is SYDVKM. The CDR3 coding sequence is TGTGCCAGCAGTTCAAAACGCGGGAACACTGAAGCTTTCTTT. Translated: CASSSKRGNTEAFF.

This chain joins TRBV18 and TRBJ2-7, with D hard to call. This CDR3 contains 16 residues. Trimming took 3 bases from V and 2 from J, leaving 17 bases between them. The V gene's germline CDR1 is KGHSH and CDR2 LQKENI. The chain's CDR3 is CASSPSTPATTYEQYF. The CDR3 region has the DNA TGTGCCAGCTCACCCTCTACCCCAGCGACCACCTACGAGCAGTACTTC.

The chain is built from TRBV10-2 and TRBJ2-1; 10 bases fit TRBD2. V was clipped by 8 bases and J by 2 bases; unmatched bases: 3. There are 14 residues in the CDR3. Germline loops: CDR1 WSHSY, CDR2 SAAADI. CDR3 residues: CASLAGDPYNEQFF. The DNA for the CDR3 is TGCGCCAGCCTAGCGGGAGACCCCTACAATGAGCAGTTCTTC.

This clone occurred a few times. The chain couples TRBV4-2 to TRBJ2-7, with D perhaps TRBD1 or TRBD2 (7 bases each). The CDR3 has 15 residues. The V end lost 0 bases, the J end lost 2 bases, and 11 bases lay between the germline ends. CDR1 and CDR2 (germline): LGHNA, YNFKEQ. The DNA for the CDR3 is TGTGCCAGCAGCCAAGACAGGGGGGGGCCCTACGAGCAGTACTTC. This translates into CASSQDRGGPYEQYF.

The chain uses TRBV28 and TRBJ2-5; D might be TRBD1 or TRBD2, each matching 5 bases. Germline-derived CDR1 and CDR2 are MDHEN and SYDVKM. The CDR3 totals 18 residues. The V and J ends lost 4 bases and 4 bases respectively, with 25 bases between them. DNA of the CDR3: TGTGCCAGCAGTTCCCCGAATCCGGGGCCTAGCCGCATAGAGACCCAGTACTTC. It codes for CASSSPNPGPSRIETQYF. The full variable domain, rest sourced from reference TRBV28 and TRBJ2-5, is DVKVTQSSRYLVKRTGEKVFLECVQDMDHENMFWYRQDPGLGLRLIYFSYDVKMKEKGDIPEGYSVSREKKERFSLILESASTNQTSMYLCASSSPNPGPSRIETQYFGPGTRLLVL.

The rearrangement uses TRBV6-4 and TRBJ2-3; D perhaps matches TRBD1 (6 bases). This CDR3 is 18 amino acids long. Germline lookup yields CDR1 MRHNA and CDR2 SNTAGT. V lost 4 bases to trimming and J lost 0 bases, with 20 bases between them. The CDR3 protein is CASSGWDKSSPSTDTQYF. The CDR3 nucleotides are TGTGCCAGCAGTGGATGGGACAAATCATCCCCTAGCACAGATACGCAGTATTTT.

The sample holds one count of this clone. The chain combines TRBV4-2 with TRBJ2-5; 13 bases are a match to TRBD2. Germline CDR1 is LGHNA and CDR2 is YNFKEQ. With 4 bases clipped from V and 5 bases from J, the junction kept 4 bases outside the gene matches. The length of the CDR3 is 15 residues. The CDR3 here is CASSRLTSGRETQYF. CDR3 in DNA: TGTGCCAGCAGCCGCTTGACTAGCGGGAGGGAGACCCAGTACTTC.

In its sample, this clone was seen a few times. The chain uses TRBV6-1 and TRBJ2-3, with 9 bases matching TRBD2. This CDR3 has 16 amino acids. V lost 3 bases and J lost 2; bases outside the gene matches: 6. Germline values: CDR1 MNHNS, CDR2 SASEGT. The CDR3 spells CASSEGTSTITDTQYF. The CDR3 DNA follows: TGTGCCAGCAGTGAGGGGACTAGCACTATCACAGATACGCAGTATTTT.

The rearrangement joins TRBV7-6 to TRBJ2-5, with TRBD1 identical over 8 bases. This CDR3 region has 13 residues. V was clipped by 5 bases and J by 3 bases; unmatched bases: 2. The germline CDR1 and CDR2 sequences are SGHVS and FNYEAQ. CDR3 amino acids: CASSRDRKETQYF. CDR3 nucleotide sequence: TGTGCCAGCAGCCGGGACAGGAAAGAGACCCAGTACTTC.